The following is a T cell receptor beta chain sequence with its context. The PCR ran on 60 Vbeta and 13 Jbeta primers. The repertoire was sequenced with immunoSEQ multiplex PCR; TCRdb's copy has only in-frame clones and lacks some. The sample carries around 61,000 clones, about 90% recorded once. These data are taken from a study of cytomegalovirus exposure and HLA in healthy donors. The CDR3 sequence is 13 residues long. V shed 5 bases and J 7 bases; nucleotides not matched to a gene: 10. Germline values: CDR1 SQVTM, CDR2 ANQGSEA. Sequenced: PBMCs. The receptor was derived from a man aged 25-45 years in good health and CMV-seropositive. The rearrangement links TRBV29-1 to TRBJ2-7; TRBD2 aligns across 8 bases. The chain's CDR3 is CSVRGGKVREQYF. The CDR3, as DNA: TGCAGCGTTCGGGGGGGAAAGGTTCGGGAGCAGTACTTC.